Below, 25 T cell receptor beta chains from the same sample are listed, as sequenced in a study of T cell responses to AZD1222 COVID-19 vaccine. Repertoires were generated with immunoSEQ multiplex PCR, while TCRdb's copy carries only in-frame clones and drops some. The sample consists of 90,000 or so clones, around 86% of them appearing once. Source: peripheral blood, taken on day 0 of AZD1222 vaccination. The receptor set was obtained from an adult in good health.

The chain employs TRBV19 and TRBJ2-3, with TRBD2 identical over 7 bases. The CDR3 has 16 amino acids. Trimming took 3 bases from V and 4 from J; bases not matched to a gene: 10. Germline V CDR1 and CDR2: LNHDA, SQIVND (reference sequence). The CDR3 sequence is CASSIRGGRGADTQYF. The CDR3 DNA is TGTGCCAGTAGTATTCGGGGCGGGAGAGGGGCAGATACGCAGTATTTT.

The gene calls are TRBV27 and TRBJ1-2, with 7 bases aligning to TRBD1. Trimming cost V 5 bases and J 3 bases; bases outside gene matches: 6. This CDR3 contains 14 residues. Germline V CDR1 and CDR2: MNHEY, SMNVEV (reference sequence). CDR3 nucleotide sequence: TGTGCCAGCAGTCCTCCGGGACAGCACTATGGCTACACCTTC. Encoded protein: CASSPPGQHYGYTF.

This clone was seen just once. The CDR3 nucleotides read TGTGCCAGCAGTTACACCAACAGGGAGGTCTACACCTTC. The encoded protein is CASSYTNREVYTF. The rearrangement joins TRBV6-5 to TRBJ1-2; D may be TRBD1 (6 bases). The CDR3 covers 13 residues. V dropped 2 bases and J dropped 10 bases, with 14 bases sitting between them. Germline V gives CDR1 MNHEY, CDR2 SVGAGI.

The CDR3 bases are TGTGCCAGCAGTGATTTGAGGGGGACAGGGTTTGGCTATGGCTACACCTTC. It specifies CASSDLRGTGFGYGYTF. The rearrangement links TRBV6-1 to TRBJ1-2, with 9 bases fitting TRBD1. Germline CDR1 is MNHNS and CDR2 is SASEGT. The trim removed 3 bases at V and 4 bases at J, leaving 12 bases unmatched. The CDR3 contains 17 residues.

This chain links TRBV5-1 with TRBJ1-1; no firm D call. The length of the CDR3 is 14 residues. Germline V CDR1 and CDR2: SGHRS, YFSETQ. Trimming removed 4 bases at V and 4 bases at J, with 14 bases between. The CDR3 loop reads CASSAYSVGTEAFF. Here the CDR3 DNA reads TGCGCCAGCAGCGCATACAGTGTCGGCACTGAAGCTTTCTTT.

V and J are TRBV24-1 and TRBJ1-5; D possibly corresponds to TRBD1 (5 bases). Trimming took 0 bases from V and 0 from J, leaving 5 bases between them. CDR1 and CDR2 from the germline V gene are KGHDR and SFDVKD. The CDR3 has 15 residues. The CDR3, as DNA: TGTGCCACCAGTGATTTGCAGGGTAGCAATCAGCCCCAGCATTTT. It encodes CATSDLQGSNQPQHF.

The chain has TRBV11-2 and TRBJ1-6, with D hard to call. The CDR3 loop spans 13 amino acids. Trimming shortened V by 7 bases and J by 9 bases, and 13 bases separated the two germline ends. Germline CDR1 SGHAT, CDR2 FQNNGV. CDR3 region: CASKSVPGSPLHF. The CDR3 nucleotides are TGTGCCAGCAAGTCGGTCCCTGGTTCACCCCTCCACTTT.

This chain connects TRBV19 to TRBJ2-2; D possibly uses TRBD1 or TRBD2 (5 bases each). This CDR3 comprises 16 residues. Trimming pared 6 bases from V and 4 bases from J, leaving 18 bases between. From germline, CDR1 is LNHDA and CDR2 SQIVND (reference sequence). The CDR3 protein is CASRFPGPSGTGELFF. The CDR3 bases are TGTGCCAGTAGATTCCCGGGACCCTCTGGCACCGGGGAGCTGTTTTTT.

The chain uses TRBV19 and TRBJ2-3; D is undetermined. Germline V CDR1 and CDR2: LNHDA, SQIVND (reference sequence). Trimming took 0 bases from V and 0 from J, leaving 7 bases between them. The CDR3 is made up of 15 amino acids. The CDR3 region is CASSIDSSSTDTQYF. The CDR3 nucleotides are TGTGCCAGTAGTATAGACTCCTCTAGCACAGATACGCAGTATTTT.

The J gene is TRBJ2-1, the V gene TRBV5-5; possibly TRBD2 for D (6 bases). V was trimmed by 4 bases and J by 9 bases, leaving 11 bases between them. Germline-derived CDR1 and CDR2 are SGHKS and YYEKEE (reference sequence). This CDR3 spans 12 amino acids. Written as DNA, the CDR3 is TGTGCCAGCAGCCCACTAGCTTCTGAGCAGTTCTTC. Encoded protein: CASSPLASEQFF.

V usage is TRBV10-3 and J usage is TRBJ2-5; 10 bases fit TRBD2. This CDR3 region has 14 residues. V trimming: 10 bases; J trimming: 4 bases; junction bases outside the gene matches: 9. CDR1 is ENHRY and CDR2 is SYGVKD in the germline V gene. CDR3 sequence (DNA): TGTGCCACCGGACTAGCGGAGGGTGCAGAGACCCAGTACTTC. Amino acids: CATGLAEGAETQYF.

The chain recombines TRBV18 with TRBJ2-3; D not resolved. With 3 bases removed from V and 1 base from J, the gap between germline ends came to 11 bases. Germline V gene sequence: CDR1 KGHSH, CDR2 LQKENI. The CDR3 spans 15 residues. The CDR3 nucleotides read TGTGCCAGCTCACCTCAAAAGGCAGGCACAGATACGCAGTATTTT. It translates to CASSPQKAGTDTQYF.

The J gene is TRBJ2-7, the V gene TRBV18, with 7 bases that match TRBD1. There are 14 residues in the CDR3. Germline V gene data show CDR1 as KGHSH and CDR2 as LQKENI. J lost 3 bases, V lost 6 bases, and 8 bases had no gene match. The DNA of the CDR3 is TGTGCCAGCTCTCAGGGGGTAGGGAACTACGAGCAGTACTTC. This encodes CASSQGVGNYEQYF.

This chain links TRBV7-9 with TRBJ1-1; a possible D gene is TRBD1 (5 bases). The CDR3 runs 15 residues. The V end was cut by 5 bases, the J end by 4 bases, with 17 bases between. Germline CDR1 is SEHNR and CDR2 is FQNEAQ (reference sequence). Written as DNA, the CDR3 is TGTGCCAGCAGCCTCTCGACAGCCTGGAGCACTGAAGCTTTCTTT. Translating it yields CASSLSTAWSTEAFF.

This chain joins TRBV30 and TRBJ1-2; a weak D match, TRBD1 (6 bases). V was pared by 2 bases and J by 6 bases, with 10 bases between. Germline lookup yields CDR1 GTSNPN and CDR2 SVGIG (reference sequence). The CDR3 is made up of 12 amino acids. This CDR3 is CAWSQGWDGYTF. The CDR3 DNA reads as TGTGCCTGGAGTCAGGGGTGGGATGGCTACACCTTC.

The chain joins TRBV12-3 or TRBV12-4 to TRBJ1-2; a possible D gene is TRBD1 (6 bases). This CDR3 has 13 amino acids. The ends were cut back, 5 bases at V and 6 bases at J, with 13 bases in the middle. CDR3 nucleotide sequence: TGTGCCAGCAGTGAAACGCAGGGGAATGGCTACACCTTC. Its protein product is CASSETQGNGYTF.

CDR3 sequence: CASSLANPGELNTEAFF. CDR3 coding DNA: TGTGCCAGCAGCTTAGCCAATCCAGGGGAGTTGAACACTGAAGCTTTCTTT. This sequence joins TRBV11-1 and TRBJ1-1; D perhaps matches TRBD1 (6 bases). Germline assignment: CDR1 SGHAT and CDR2 FQDESV (reference sequence). V was pared by 0 bases and J by 0 bases, with 14 bases between. This CDR3 has 17 residues.

This sequence joins TRBV15 and TRBJ2-7, with TRBD1 identical over 9 bases. Unmatched junction bases numbered 3, after V lost 4 bases and J lost 2 bases. This CDR3 has 14 amino acids. Germline CDR1 LNHNV, CDR2 YYDKDF (reference sequence). The CDR3 loop reads CATSIYRGPYEQYF. CDR3 in DNA: TGTGCCACCAGCATTTACAGGGGGCCCTACGAGCAGTACTTC.

The rearrangement uses TRBV19 and TRBJ2-5; 7 nucleotides align to TRBD2. This CDR3 is 14 amino acids long. Germline CDR1 is LNHDA and CDR2 is SQIVND (reference sequence). V lost 6 bases and J lost 1; bases outside the gene matches: 5. In DNA form, the CDR3 reads TGTGCCAGTAGCTCACTAGCGATCCAAGAGACCCAGTACTTC. Protein: CASSSLAIQETQYF.

The chain uses TRBV18 and TRBJ2-1, with 7 nucleotides matching TRBD2. The CDR3 is 14 amino acids. The ends lost 2 bases at V and 4 bases at J; junction bases unmatched: 2. The germline V gene encodes CDR1 KGHSH and CDR2 LQKENI. The DNA for the CDR3 is TGTGCCAGCTCACCATCACTAGCGTACAATGAGCAGTTCTTC. It yields the protein CASSPSLAYNEQFF.

This chain uses TRBV6-5 with TRBJ2-7, with D possibly TRBD2 on 6 matching bases. CDR1 and CDR2 (germline): MNHEY, SVGAGI. V was shortened by 4 bases and J by 3 bases, with 13 bases between the two germline ends. The CDR3 length is 14 residues. CDR3 DNA: TGTGCCAGCAGTTCCCCAGCGGGCTACTACGAGCAGTACTTC. Translating it yields CASSSPAGYYEQYF.

The J gene is TRBJ2-7, the V gene TRBV30; weak D call: TRBD2 (6 bases). V was cut by 0 bases and J by 0 bases, with 12 bases left in between. The CDR3 consists of 15 residues. CDR1 is GTSNPN, CDR2 SVGIG, per germline (reference sequence). CDR3 residues: CAWSVSPEGSYEQYF. For the CDR3, the DNA is TGTGCCTGGAGTGTATCCCCGGAGGGCTCCTACGAGCAGTACTTC.

The sample holds a few counts of this clone. V and J are TRBV11-2 and TRBJ1-4; the match to TRBD1 covers 7 bases. With 6 bases clipped from V and 5 bases from J, the junction kept 21 bases outside the gene matches. CDR1 SGHAT and CDR2 FQNNGV come from the germline V gene. The CDR3 has 19 amino acids. This CDR3 reads CASSRGRQDRQGMNEKLFF. CDR3 DNA sequence: TGTGCCAGCAGTCGAGGCCGCCAGGACCGACAGGGAATGAATGAAAAACTGTTTTTT.

A few counts support this clone. Other DNA sequences within the sample encode an identical CDR3. This chain connects TRBV4-2 to TRBJ2-7; 14 nucleotides match TRBD2. V dropped 0 bases and J dropped 4; count of bases not matched to a gene: 2. Germline CDR1 and CDR2: LGHNA and YNFKEQ. The CDR3 contains 16 residues. The DNA of the CDR3 is TGTGCCAGCAGCCAAGATGGGACTAGCGGGAGTTACGAGCAGTACTTC. Its protein is CASSQDGTSGSYEQYF.

The V call is TRBV6-2 or TRBV6-3, the J call TRBJ1-2; weak D call: TRBD1 (5 bases). CDR3 length: 13 amino acids. V lost 2 bases and J 4 bases, leaving 8 bases between the germline ends. The germline V gene has CDR1 MNHEY and CDR2 SVGEGT. The CDR3 loop reads CASSYKDSYGYTF. CDR3 DNA: TGTGCCAGCAGTTACAAAGACAGCTATGGCTACACCTTC.